Each of the 4 T cell receptor beta chains below was sequenced from the same sample in a study of blood T cell repertoires in COVID-19. Data came from immunoSEQ multiplex PCR; TCRdb stores just in-frame clones and leaves some out. Of nearly 300,000 clones in the sample, more than 70% were seen once. What was sequenced was peripheral blood. These receptors all stem from a woman aged 25 to 45 who had recovered from COVID-19.

V and J are TRBV2 and TRBJ1-2; D not resolved. V lost 5 bases, J lost 0 bases, and 10 bases lay in between. This CDR3 has 14 amino acids. Germline V gene data show CDR1 as SNHLY and CDR2 as FYNNEI. The CDR3 loop is CASSPTHANYGYTF. In DNA, the CDR3 is TGTGCCAGCAGTCCGACACACGCTAACTATGGCTACACCTTC.

The J gene is TRBJ1-2, the V gene TRBV24-1, with TRBD1 as a possible D gene (5 bases). CDR1 and CDR2 (germline): KGHDR, SFDVKD. This CDR3 has 15 amino acids. Between the trimmed V and J ends, which lost 8 bases and 4 bases, there was a span of 19 bases. CDR3 in DNA: TGTGCCACCACCAAGAGGGACTTCTCGCTCTATGGCTACACCTTC. This codes for CATTKRDFSLYGYTF.

The rearrangement links TRBV9 to TRBJ2-3; 7 nucleotides line up with TRBD2. The ends lost 0 bases at V and 4 bases at J; junction bases unmatched: 8. In germline, CDR1 is SGDLS, CDR2 YYNGEE. The CDR3 consists of 16 residues. This CDR3 reads CASSVGSSGVSDTQYF. In nucleotides, the CDR3 is TGTGCCAGCAGCGTAGGGTCCAGCGGGGTTTCAGATACGCAGTATTTT.

This chain joins TRBV30 and TRBJ1-5; D possibly corresponds to TRBD1 (6 bases). The germline V gene has CDR1 GTSNPN and CDR2 SVGIG (reference sequence). The germline V and J ends were trimmed by 4 bases and 6 bases, with 16 bases remaining between them. This CDR3 region has 14 residues. DNA for the CDR3: TGTGCCTGGACCTCTGGACAGATACGTCAGCCCCAGCATTTT. Its translation: CAWTSGQIRQPQHF.